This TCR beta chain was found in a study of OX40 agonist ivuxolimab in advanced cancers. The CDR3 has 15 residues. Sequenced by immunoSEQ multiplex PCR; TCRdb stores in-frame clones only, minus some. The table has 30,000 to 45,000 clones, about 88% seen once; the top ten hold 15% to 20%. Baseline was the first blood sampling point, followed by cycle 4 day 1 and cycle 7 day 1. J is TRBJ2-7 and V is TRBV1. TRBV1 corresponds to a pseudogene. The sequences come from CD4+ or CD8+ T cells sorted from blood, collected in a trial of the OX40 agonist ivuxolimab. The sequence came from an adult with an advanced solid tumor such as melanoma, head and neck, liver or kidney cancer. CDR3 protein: CTSSQDGGLIAEQYF. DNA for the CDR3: TGCACCAGCAGCCAAGACGGGGGCCTTATAGCGGAGCAGTACTTC.